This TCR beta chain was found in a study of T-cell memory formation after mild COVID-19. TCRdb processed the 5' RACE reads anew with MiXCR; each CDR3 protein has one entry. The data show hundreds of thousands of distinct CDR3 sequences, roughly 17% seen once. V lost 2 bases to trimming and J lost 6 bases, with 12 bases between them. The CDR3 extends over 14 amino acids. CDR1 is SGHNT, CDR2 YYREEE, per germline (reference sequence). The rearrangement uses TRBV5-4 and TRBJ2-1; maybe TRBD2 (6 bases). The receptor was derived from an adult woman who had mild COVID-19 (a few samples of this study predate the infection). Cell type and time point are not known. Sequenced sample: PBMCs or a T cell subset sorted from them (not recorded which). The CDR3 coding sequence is TGTGCCAGCAGCTTAGCGGGTCCCTCCAATGAGCAGTTCTTC. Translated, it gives CASSLAGPSNEQFF.